These 21 T cell receptor beta chains were sequenced from one sample in a study of CD8 T cells in ankylosing spondylitis. Via MiXCR, TCRdb re-called the 5' RACE reads, giving one row per CDR3 protein. The table lists over 600,000 distinct CDR3 sequences, 15% to 20% of them singletons. No antigens are known for them. Points from the study as a whole: For ankylosing spondylitis blood, a TCR beta motif of under 10 highly homologous variants appeared characteristic.

Sequences were obtained from blood, either unsorted or a sorted T cell fraction (not recorded which). Receptor source: a male donor with ankylosing spondylitis.

This chain links TRBV20-1 with TRBJ2-2; D unclear. The ends were cut back, 6 bases at V and 7 bases at J, with 9 bases in the middle. This CDR3 comprises 11 residues. Germline V CDR1 and CDR2: DFQATT, SNEGSKA (reference sequence). The CDR3 loop is CSAPKSGELFF. DNA for the CDR3: TGCAGTGCCCCCAAGAGCGGGGAGCTGTTTTTT.

At least ten counts were recorded for this clonotype. CDR3 sequence: CASSLDSRGNTQYF. CDR3 sequence (DNA): TGCGCCAGCAGCTTGGACTCGCGGGGTAATACGCAGTATTTT. The gene calls are TRBV5-1 and TRBJ2-3; TRBD2 might be the D (6 bases). The V gene lost 0 bases and the J gene lost 7 bases, with 12 bases spanning the gap. CDR1 SGHRS and CDR2 YFSETQ come from the germline V gene. This CDR3 region has 14 residues. The full variable domain, in which reference TRBV5-1 and TRBJ2-3 provide the parts outside the CDR3, is KAGVTQTPRYLIKTRGQQVTLSCSPISGHRSVSWYQQTPGQGLQFLFEYFSETQRNKGNFPGRFSGRQFSNSRSEMNVSTLELGDSALYLCASSLDSRGNTQYFGPGTRLTVL.

The chain links TRBV20-1 to TRBJ2-1, with D perhaps assigned TRBD1 or TRBD2 (5 bases each). V lost 5 bases, J lost 0 bases, and 11 bases lay in between. CDR3 length equals 14 residues. Per the germline V gene, CDR1 is DFQATT and CDR2 is SNEGSKA (reference sequence). CDR3 nucleotides: TGCAGTGCTTCGGACGGGACCTCCTACAATGAGCAGTTCTTC. The encoded protein is CSASDGTSYNEQFF.

V gene TRBV5-1 combines with J gene TRBJ1-1, with 9 bases fitting TRBD1. The CDR3 runs 14 residues. Germline CDR1 is SGHRS and CDR2 is YFSETQ. The J segment lost 4 bases and the V segment lost 6 bases, leaving 7 bases of the junction unmatched. Written as DNA, the CDR3 is TGCGCCAGCAACCCTTTGACAGGGGGCACTGAAGCTTTCTTT. Protein product: CASNPLTGGTEAFF.

The chain couples TRBV20-1 to TRBJ2-4, with TRBD2 matching over 7 bases. Germline lookup yields CDR1 DFQATT and CDR2 SNEGSKA (reference sequence). The CDR3 covers 14 residues. Unmatched junction bases numbered 11, after V lost 6 bases and J lost 6 bases. CDR3 in DNA: TGCAGTGCCACCGATGGAGCGGGAACAAACATTCAGTACTTC. It specifies CSATDGAGTNIQYF.

This clonotype was seen at least ten times. The J gene is TRBJ2-3, the V gene TRBV20-1, with D perhaps TRBD2 (6 bases). From germline, CDR1 is DFQATT and CDR2 SNEGSKA (reference sequence). The ends were cut back, 0 bases at V and 5 bases at J, with 12 bases in the middle. CDR3 length: 14 amino acids. This CDR3 is CSARDSGLVDTQYF. DNA of the CDR3: TGCAGTGCTAGAGATTCGGGACTTGTAGATACGCAGTATTTT.

A few counts support this clonotype. The chain combines TRBV12-3 or TRBV12-4 with TRBJ2-1, with 7 bases fitting TRBD2. V gave up 6 bases and J gave up 0 bases; unmatched junction bases: 8. CDR3 size: 16 residues. This CDR3 reads CASRPTSSGSYNEQFF. CDR3 DNA: TGTGCCAGCAGGCCGACTAGCTCCGGCTCCTACAATGAGCAGTTCTTC.

This clonotype was counted a few times. The chain carries TRBV4-2 and TRBJ2-1; D call uncertain. Germline CDR1 is LGHNA and CDR2 is YNFKEQ. This CDR3 has 16 residues. The germline V and J ends were trimmed by 1 base and 3 bases, with 13 bases remaining between them. In DNA, the CDR3 is TGTGCCAGCAGCCAAGGGATTGACGGCTACTACAATGAGCAGTTCTTC. Its protein product is CASSQGIDGYYNEQFF.

A few counts support this clonotype. The chain recombines TRBV28 with TRBJ1-2; 7 bases line up with TRBD1. Germline assignment: CDR1 MDHEN and CDR2 SYDVKM. With V trimmed by 6 bases and J by 8 bases, 12 bases remained unmatched. The CDR3 totals 14 residues. The CDR3 region has the DNA TGTGCCAGCAGGCAGGGGGAGTTGATGGGGGGCTACACCTTC. Translation: CASRQGELMGGYTF.

This clonotype was seen only a few times. The chain recombines TRBV25-1 with TRBJ2-1; TRBD1 might be the D (6 bases). The ends were cut back, 7 bases at V and 5 bases at J, with 12 bases in the middle. The CDR3 length is 13 residues. CDR1 is MGHDK, CDR2 SYGVNS, per germline. The CDR3 nucleotides read TGTGCCAGCACCCTAGACAGGAACAATGAGCAGTTCTTC. Residues: CASTLDRNNEQFF.

This clonotype has a single count. The chain carries TRBV19 and TRBJ1-5, with D unresolved. Germline V CDR1 and CDR2: LNHDA, SQIVND (reference sequence). The V gene lost 3 bases and the J gene lost 3 bases, with 12 bases spanning the gap. The CDR3 extends over 15 amino acids. CDR3 sequence: CASSIGTGINQPQHF. CDR3 coding DNA: TGTGCCAGTAGTATCGGTACCGGAATCAATCAGCCCCAGCATTTT.

J is TRBJ1-1 and V is TRBV18, with TRBD1 matching 7 bases. This CDR3 has 15 residues. From germline, CDR1 is KGHSH and CDR2 LQKENI. V gave up 0 bases and J gave up 2 bases; unmatched junction bases: 3. The CDR3 DNA reads as TGTGCCAGCTCACCACCTGGGACAGACAACACTGAAGCTTTCTTT. The encoded protein is CASSPPGTDNTEAFF.

V gene TRBV24-1 combines with J gene TRBJ2-1, with D uncertain. V was pared by 8 bases and J by 1 base, with 5 bases between. The CDR3 loop spans 12 amino acids. Looked up from germline, CDR1 is KGHDR and CDR2 is SFDVKD. CDR3 in DNA: TGTGCCACCATGGGTTCCTACAATGAGCAGTTCTTC. This codes for CATMGSYNEQFF.

This clonotype was observed a handful of times. The rearrangement uses TRBV7-8 and TRBJ2-7; TRBD1 matches 9 bases. Germline loops: CDR1 SGHVS, CDR2 FQNEAQ. V shed 4 bases, J shed 3 bases, and the junction held 13 bases outside the gene matches. The CDR3 sequence is 17 residues long. The CDR3 protein is CASSSNTRTGESYEQYF. The CDR3 DNA is TGTGCCAGCAGCTCCAACACCCGGACAGGGGAAAGCTACGAGCAGTACTTC.

This clonotype was detected only a few times. This chain links TRBV18 with TRBJ2-3; TRBD2 matches at 9 bases. From germline, CDR1 is KGHSH and CDR2 LQKENI. V trimming: 1 base; J trimming: 6 bases; junction bases outside the gene matches: 5. The CDR3 runs 15 residues. The CDR3 sequence: CASSPLAGAEDTQYF. The CDR3 DNA reads TGTGCCAGCTCACCACTAGCGGGGGCGGAGGATACGCAGTATTTT. The complete variable domain, with remaining parts taken from reference TRBV18 and TRBJ2-3, reads NAGVMQNPRHLVRRRGQEARLRCSPMKGHSHVYWYRQLPEEGLKFMVYLQKENIIDESGMPKERFSAEFPKEGPSILRIQQVVRGDSAAYFCASSPLAGAEDTQYFGPGTRLTVL.

This clonotype showed up just a few times. This rearrangement joins TRBV12-3 or TRBV12-4 to TRBJ1-1; tentatively, D is TRBD1 (6 bases). The CDR3 consists of 14 residues. V was clipped by 0 bases and J by 10 bases, with 15 bases between them. CDR3 nucleotide sequence: TGTGCCAGCAGTTTAGCTCCAGGGGCCCCGAGAGCTTTCTTT. Amino acid sequence: CASSLAPGAPRAFF.

This clonotype was counted between two and nine times. The J gene is TRBJ2-1, the V gene TRBV12-3 or TRBV12-4, with TRBD2 matching over 11 bases. The CDR3 runs 15 residues. V trimming: 4 bases; J trimming: 7 bases; junction bases outside the gene matches: 6. DNA of the CDR3: TGTGCCAGCAGTTCACCGGGACTAGCGGATAATGAGCAGTTCTTC. Its protein product is CASSSPGLADNEQFF.

The chain links TRBV12-3 or TRBV12-4 to TRBJ1-2, with D tentatively TRBD1 (6 bases). V was cut by 4 bases and J by 2 bases, with 11 bases left in between. This CDR3 comprises 14 residues. The DNA of the CDR3 is TGTGCCAGCAGTTCTGACAGGACGAACTATGGCTACACCTTC. Its protein product is CASSSDRTNYGYTF.

The CDR3 region is CSVGGADEAFF. In DNA, the CDR3 is TGCAGCGTTGGGGGGGCAGACGAAGCTTTCTTT. V gene TRBV29-1 combines with J gene TRBJ1-1, with D perhaps TRBD1 (6 bases). Germline V gene lookup returns CDR1 SQVTM and CDR2 ANQGSEA. The V gene lost 4 bases and the J gene lost 8 bases, with 11 bases spanning the gap. This CDR3 contains 11 residues.

In its sample, this clonotype was seen a few times. The chain employs TRBV6-5 and TRBJ2-1; D is unclear. The CDR3 runs to 12 residues. The V end was cut by 6 bases, the J end by 8 bases, with 11 bases between. In germline, CDR1 is MNHEY, CDR2 SVGAGI. The CDR3 spells CASSAAEDEQFF. The CDR3 nucleotides are TGTGCCAGCAGCGCGGCCGAGGATGAGCAGTTCTTC.

The CDR3 loop reads CSARAPLAGDAGEQYF. The DNA for the CDR3 is TGCAGTGCTAGAGCGCCTTTAGCGGGAGACGCTGGCGAGCAGTACTTC. The chain combines TRBV20-1 with TRBJ2-7; TRBD2 matches 9 bases. The CDR3 has 16 amino acids. CDR1 and CDR2 from the germline V gene are DFQATT and SNEGSKA (reference sequence). The junction had 13 bases not matched to a gene; V was cut back by 1 base and J by 6 bases.